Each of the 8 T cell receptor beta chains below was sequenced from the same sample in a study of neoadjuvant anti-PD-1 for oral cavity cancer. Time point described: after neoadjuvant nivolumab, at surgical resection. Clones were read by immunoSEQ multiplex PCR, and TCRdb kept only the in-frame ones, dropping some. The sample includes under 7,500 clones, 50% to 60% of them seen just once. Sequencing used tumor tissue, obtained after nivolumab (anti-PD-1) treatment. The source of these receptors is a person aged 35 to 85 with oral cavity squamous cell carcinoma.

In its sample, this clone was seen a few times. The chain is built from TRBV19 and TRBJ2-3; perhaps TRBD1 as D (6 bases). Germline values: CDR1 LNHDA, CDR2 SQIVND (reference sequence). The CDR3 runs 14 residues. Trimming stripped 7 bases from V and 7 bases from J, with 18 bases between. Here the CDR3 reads CASISGTNTNTQYF. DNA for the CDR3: TGTGCCAGTATTTCCGGGACAAACACCAATACGCAGTATTTT.

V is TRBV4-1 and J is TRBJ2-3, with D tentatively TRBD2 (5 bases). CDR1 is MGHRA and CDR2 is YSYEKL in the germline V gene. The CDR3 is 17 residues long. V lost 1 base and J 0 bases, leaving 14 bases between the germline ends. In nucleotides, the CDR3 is TGCGCCAGCAGCCAAGGGGCTCGGCGGGCCAGCACAGATACGCAGTATTTT. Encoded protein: CASSQGARRASTDTQYF.

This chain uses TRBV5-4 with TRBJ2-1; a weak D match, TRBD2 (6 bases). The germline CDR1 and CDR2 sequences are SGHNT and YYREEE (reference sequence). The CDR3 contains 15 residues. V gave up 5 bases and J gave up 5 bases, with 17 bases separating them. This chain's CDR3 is CASSAGGASNNEQFF. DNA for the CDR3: TGTGCCAGCAGTGCCGGCGGGGCTAGCAACAATGAGCAGTTCTTC.

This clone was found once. Written as DNA, the CDR3 is TGTGCCAGCAGCCAAGCTAGGACAGGGGGTAATTCACCCCTCCACTTT. Its translation: CASSQARTGGNSPLHF. J is TRBJ1-6 and V is TRBV5-4; TRBD1 aligns across 10 bases. Germline trimming cut 4 bases from V and 6 bases from J; bases unmatched to any gene: 7. The germline CDR1 and CDR2 sequences are SGHNT and YYREEE (reference sequence). The CDR3 is 16 amino acids.

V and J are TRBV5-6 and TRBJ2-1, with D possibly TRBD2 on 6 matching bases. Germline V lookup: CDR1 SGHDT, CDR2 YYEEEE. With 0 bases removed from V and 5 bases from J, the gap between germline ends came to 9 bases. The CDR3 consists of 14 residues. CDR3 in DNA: TGTGCCAGCAGCTTGGAAATAGCGGACAATGAGCAGTTCTTC. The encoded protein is CASSLEIADNEQFF.

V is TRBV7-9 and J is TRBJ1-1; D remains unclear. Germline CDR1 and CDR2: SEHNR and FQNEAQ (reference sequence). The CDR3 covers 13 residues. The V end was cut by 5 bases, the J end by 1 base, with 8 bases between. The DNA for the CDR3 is TGTGCCAGCAGCCTCAACAAGAACACTGAAGCTTTCTTT. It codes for CASSLNKNTEAFF.

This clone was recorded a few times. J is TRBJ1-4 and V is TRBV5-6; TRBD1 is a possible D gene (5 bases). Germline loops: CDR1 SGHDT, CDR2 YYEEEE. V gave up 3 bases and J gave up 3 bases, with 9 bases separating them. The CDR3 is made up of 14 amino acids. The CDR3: CASSSLTANEKLFF. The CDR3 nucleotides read TGTGCCAGCAGCTCTCTGACAGCTAATGAAAAACTGTTTTTT. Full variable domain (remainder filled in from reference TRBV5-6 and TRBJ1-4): DAGVTQSPTHLIKTRGQQVTLRCSPKSGHDTVSWYQQALGQGPQFIFQYYEEEERQRGNFPDRFSGHQFPNYSSELNVNALLLGDSALYLCASSSLTANEKLFFGSGTQLSVL.

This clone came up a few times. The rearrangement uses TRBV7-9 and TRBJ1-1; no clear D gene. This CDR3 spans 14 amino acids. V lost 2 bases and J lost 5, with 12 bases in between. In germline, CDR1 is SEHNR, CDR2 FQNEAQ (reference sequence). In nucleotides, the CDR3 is TGTGCCAGCAGCTTAAATCCGGTTTGGACTGAAGCTTTCTTT. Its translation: CASSLNPVWTEAFF.